The 2 T cell receptor beta chains given below trace back to one sample, sequenced in a study of blood T cell repertoires in COVID-19. Measured with immunoSEQ multiplex PCR; TCRdb has only the in-frame clones, and not every one. The table includes approximately 450,000 clones, 85% to 90% detected once. Material for sequencing was PBMCs or T cells enriched from blood (not recorded which). All receptors derive from a man aged 25 to 40 who had recovered from COVID-19.

The rearrangement uses TRBV11-2 and TRBJ1-1; D unclear. The CDR3 totals 14 residues. Germline values: CDR1 SGHAT, CDR2 FQNNGV. V lost 5 bases and J lost 0, with 10 bases in between. The CDR3 here is CASSPFNLNTEAFF. CDR3 in DNA: TGTGCCAGCAGCCCTTTTAATTTGAACACTGAAGCTTTCTTT.

The V and J genes are TRBV27 and TRBJ1-4; D unresolved. Germline CDR1 MNHEY, CDR2 SMNVEV (reference sequence). The CDR3 contains 15 residues. Trimming left V 4 bases short and J 5 bases short, with 14 bases between. The CDR3 sequence: CASSSSSAGNEKLFF. DNA for the CDR3: TGTGCCAGCAGTTCCTCTTCGGCCGGGAATGAAAAACTGTTTTTT. The variable domain in full, with the rest retrieved from reference TRBV27 and TRBJ1-4, is EAQVTQNPRYLITVTGKKLTVTCSQNMNHEYMSWYRQDPGLGLRQIYYSMNVEVTDKGDVPEGYKVSRKEKRNFPLILESPSPNQTSLYFCASSSSSAGNEKLFFGSGTQLSVL.